The T cell receptor beta chain described here comes from a study of blood T cell repertoires in COVID-19. Across the whole study: COVID-19 samples from acute and convalescent phases originated in the United States, Italy and Spain. Sample material is recorded as cDNA or gDNA derived from T cells, B-cell-depleted T cells, or PBMCs.

Original analysis: Amplified reference gene primers provided the basis for estimating nucleated cell counts. TCRdb's copy holds only in-frame clones and misses some; the assay was immunoSEQ multiplex PCR. The V and J calls and clone size come from that table; D and trimming were worked out from the DNA. The sample lists around 270,000 clones, 87% occurring once. V shed 9 bases and J 3 bases; nucleotides not matched to a gene: 11. The germline gives CDR1 MNHEY, CDR2 SMNVEV (reference sequence). The CDR3 runs to 14 residues. This clone appeared a few times. The sample was peripheral blood. The chain has TRBV27 and TRBJ2-7, with 7 bases lining up with TRBD1. This clonotype was obtained from a woman aged 45-65 years with acute or convalescent COVID-19. The CDR3 here is CASTLRQGFYEQYF. Written as DNA, the CDR3 is TGTGCCAGTACCCTCCGACAGGGTTTCTACGAGCAGTACTTC.